These 20 T cell receptor beta chains were all obtained from the same sample, sequenced in a study of cytomegalovirus exposure and HLA in healthy donors (dated by TCRdb to the late 2010s). The library was generated by the immunoSEQ multiplex PCR assay. A mixture of 60 forward primers for TCR Vbeta segments and 13 reverse primers for TCR Jbeta segments was used in the multiplex PCR. This is the immuneACCESS table as TCRdb keeps it, with only in-frame sequences that have V and J called. A part of the clones is gone; compared with another copy, unresolved V genes explain less than half, and the rest is unexplained. This sample has roughly 95,000 clones in its table, and roughly 80% of those were observed once. The ten largest clones take up roughly 3.4% of the sample. Sequencing used PBMCs. These receptors were obtained from a young man in good health and CMV-seropositive.

V usage is TRBV7-8 and J usage is TRBJ2-7; tentatively, D is TRBD2 (6 bases). Germline values: CDR1 SGHVS, CDR2 FQNEAQ. Deletions cut 1 base from V and 2 bases from J, with 30 bases between. There are 21 residues in the CDR3. The CDR3 region has the DNA TGTGCCAGCAGCTTAGAAGGCCGGGACGGCTTTATTGGAGGGGACCCCTACGAGCAGTACTTC. Protein sequence: CASSLEGRDGFIGGDPYEQYF.

This chain's CDR3 is CASSLGTNSYNEQFF. The CDR3 DNA follows: TGTGCCAGCAGTTTAGGGACTAACTCCTACAATGAGCAGTTCTTC. V and J are TRBV27 and TRBJ2-1; 7 nucleotides agree with TRBD2. Germline values: CDR1 MNHEY, CDR2 SMNVEV (reference sequence). This CDR3 has 15 amino acids. The V segment lost 2 bases and the J segment 0 bases; nucleotides outside the gene matches: 1.

The chain uses TRBV30 and TRBJ2-5, with a tentative D call TRBD1 (7 bases). The assigned J gene may be wrong: the sequence end matches TRBJ2-7 better. This CDR3 contains 13 residues. Germline-derived CDR1 and CDR2 are GTSNPN and SVGIG (reference sequence). Written as DNA, the CDR3 is TGTGCCTGGGCTCGACAGGGAGGCTACGAGCAGTACTTC. The encoded protein is CAWARQGGYEQYF.

This clone appeared a few times. A read error may produce the germline difference seen at one junction end. The chain uses TRBV5-1 and TRBJ2-3; D may be TRBD1 or TRBD2 (7 bases each). The CDR3 length is 14 residues. The germline CDR1 and CDR2 sequences are SGHRS and YFSETQ. The CDR3 bases are TGTGCCAGCAGGGGGGGACTCGGAGGCGATACGCAGTATTTT. Translation: CASRGGLGGDTQYF.

The chain couples TRBV27 to TRBJ1-4; 9 bases map to TRBD1. This CDR3 contains 18 residues. Germline CDR1 is MNHEY and CDR2 is SMNVEV (reference sequence). Trimming at V came to 5 bases and at J to 7 bases, leaving 17 bases not matched to a gene. The CDR3 nucleotides read TGTGCCAGCAGTCCCCTCCCATGGCGACAGGGGGTTTTTGAAAAACTGTTTTTT. The encoded protein is CASSPLPWRQGVFEKLFF. Using reference TRBV27 and TRBJ1-4 for the parts outside the CDR3, the full variable domain is EAQVTQNPRYLITVTGKKLTVTCSQNMNHEYMSWYRQDPGLGLRQIYYSMNVEVTDKGDVPEGYKVSRKEKRNFPLILESPSPNQTSLYFCASSPLPWRQGVFEKLFFGSGTQLSVL.

This chain connects TRBV7-9 to TRBJ1-3; no definite D call. V lost 6 bases and J 2 bases, leaving 20 bases between the germline ends. Germline V CDR1 and CDR2: SEHNR, FQNEAQ (reference sequence). CDR3 size: 17 residues. In DNA form, the CDR3 reads TGTGCCAGCAGTCCCGAGGAGCGGCCCCTTACTGGAAACACCATATATTTT. It encodes CASSPEERPLTGNTIYF.

V is TRBV12-5 and J is TRBJ2-4; 9 nucleotides align to TRBD2. V shed 5 bases and J 1 base; nucleotides not matched to a gene: 6. Germline V gives CDR1 LGHNT, CDR2 FRNRAP. The CDR3 consists of 16 residues. The CDR3 region has the DNA TGTGCTAGTGGTCCCCGAGCGGGAGGCGCCAAAAACATTCAGTACTTC. Protein: CASGPRAGGAKNIQYF.

The chain carries TRBV6-5 and TRBJ2-1; D is perhaps TRBD2 (5 bases). Per the germline V gene, CDR1 is MNHEY and CDR2 is SVGAGI. Trimming removed 4 bases from V and 0 bases from J, with 10 bases in between. This CDR3 contains 15 residues. This CDR3 reads CASSSSKSSYNEQFF. CDR3 coding DNA: TGTGCCAGCAGTTCTAGCAAGAGCTCCTACAATGAGCAGTTCTTC.

The chain is built from TRBV28 and TRBJ2-1, with D perhaps TRBD1 (7 bases). V was shortened by 0 bases and J by 7 bases, with 22 bases between the two germline ends. The germline V gene has CDR1 MDHEN and CDR2 SYDVKM. The CDR3 is 18 amino acids. The CDR3 spells CASSLWGQGGRLGNEQFF. In nucleotides, the CDR3 is TGTGCCAGCAGTTTATGGGGGCAGGGGGGACGCCTGGGGAATGAGCAGTTCTTC.

This chain joins TRBV29-1 and TRBJ1-5; 9 bases agree with TRBD1. The CDR3 spans 13 residues. From germline, CDR1 is SQVTM and CDR2 ANQGSEA. The ends lost 6 bases at V and 1 base at J; junction bases unmatched: 1. CDR3 loop: CSVQGASNQPQHF. The CDR3, as DNA: TGCAGCGTACAGGGGGCAAGCAATCAGCCCCAGCATTTT.

This chain uses TRBV18 with TRBJ1-4, with 7 positions matching TRBD1. The V segment lost 3 bases and the J segment 6 bases; nucleotides outside the gene matches: 10. The CDR3 has 16 residues. The V gene's germline CDR1 is KGHSH and CDR2 LQKENI. Here the CDR3 DNA reads TGTGCCAGCTCACCTTACCCAGGGGGAGCAGATGAAAAACTGTTTTTT. The encoded protein is CASSPYPGGADEKLFF.

V is TRBV28 and J is TRBJ2-1; possibly TRBD1 for D (6 bases). Trimming pared 6 bases from V and 7 bases from J, leaving 16 bases between. Looked up from germline, CDR1 is MDHEN and CDR2 is SYDVKM. This CDR3 spans 14 amino acids. The CDR3 coding sequence is TGTGCCAGCAGCCCCTTCAACAGGGCAAATGAGCAGTTCTTC. Amino acids: CASSPFNRANEQFF.

This chain uses TRBV5-8 with TRBJ1-2; 7 bases map to TRBD1. The trim removed 4 bases at V and 0 bases at J, leaving 9 bases unmatched. The V gene's germline CDR1 is SGHTS and CDR2 YDEGEE. This CDR3 has 16 amino acids. CDR3 loop: CASSAGWDRANYGYTF. DNA of the CDR3: TGTGCCAGCAGCGCGGGATGGGACAGAGCTAACTATGGCTACACCTTC.

The chain uses TRBV28 and TRBJ2-4; TRBD2 is a possible D gene (5 bases). Germline CDR1 MDHEN, CDR2 SYDVKM. The CDR3 is 13 residues long. The CDR3: CVAGTATKNIQYF. The CDR3 DNA reads as TGTGTCGCGGGCACTGCTACCAAAAACATTCAGTACTTC.

The J gene is TRBJ2-1, the V gene TRBV28, with TRBD1 identical over 8 bases. V gave up 8 bases and J gave up 2 bases; unmatched junction bases: 11. Germline-derived CDR1 and CDR2 are MDHEN and SYDVKM. This CDR3 comprises 16 residues. This CDR3 reads CASGPDRGGTYNEQFF. DNA of the CDR3: TGTGCCAGCGGCCCTGACAGGGGCGGCACCTACAATGAGCAGTTCTTC.

Here the CDR3 DNA reads TGTGCCACCAGCGGAACAGCGGGTGACCTTATCTCCTACGAGCAGTACTTC. Translation: CATSGTAGDLISYEQYF. The chain uses TRBV15 and TRBJ2-7; D is perhaps TRBD2 (6 bases). V lost 5 bases and J lost 0, with 20 bases in between. Looked up from germline, CDR1 is LNHNV and CDR2 is YYDKDF (reference sequence). There are 17 residues in the CDR3.

J is TRBJ2-1 and V is TRBV5-1; TRBD2 aligns across 8 bases. The CDR3 spans 18 residues. Germline CDR1 reads SGHRS; CDR2 reads YFSETQ. With 1 base clipped from V and 10 bases from J, the junction kept 19 bases outside the gene matches. This CDR3 reads CASSLRAGGFGGSDEQFF. For the CDR3, the DNA is TGCGCCAGCAGCTTGAGGGCGGGAGGATTTGGTGGGTCGGACGAGCAGTTCTTC.

The gene calls are TRBV7-9 and TRBJ2-1, with 9 bases that match TRBD2. The CDR3 totals 17 residues. Looked up from germline, CDR1 is SEHNR and CDR2 is FQNEAQ (reference sequence). V was clipped by 4 bases and J by 4 bases; unmatched bases: 11. The CDR3 here is CASSSQLAGNDYNEQFF. For the CDR3, the DNA is TGTGCCAGCAGCTCGCAGCTAGCGGGAAATGATTACAATGAGCAGTTCTTC. Combining the CDR3 with reference TRBV7-9 and TRBJ2-1 gives the whole variable domain DTGVSQNPRHKITKRGQNVTFRCDPISEHNRLYWYRQTLGQGPEFLTYFQNEAQLEKSRLLSDRFSAERPKGSFSTLEIQRTEQGDSAMYLCASSSQLAGNDYNEQFFGPGTRLTVL.

The V gene is TRBV14, the J gene TRBJ1-6; TRBD1 matches at 11 bases. The CDR3 length is 19 residues. Germline V lookup: CDR1 SGHDN, CDR2 FVKESK. Trimming removed 2 bases from V and 0 bases from J; junction bases left unmatched: 6. As DNA, the CDR3 is TGTGCCAGCAGCCAACTGGGACAGGGGGACGGCTCCTATAATTCACCCCTCCACTTT. Protein sequence: CASSQLGQGDGSYNSPLHF.

This clone is a singleton in its sample. The J gene is TRBJ2-5, the V gene TRBV7-8; tentative D call: TRBD2 (6 bases). This CDR3 has 16 residues. CDR1 and CDR2 (germline): SGHVS, FQNEAQ. Trimming took off 4 bases at V and 0 bases at J, with 15 bases between the two ends. CDR3 DNA sequence: TGTGCCAGCAGCTCCATAGCGGCAAGGAACCAAGAGACCCAGTACTTC. It codes for CASSSIAARNQETQYF.